Listed below are T cell receptor beta chains from one sample, sequenced in a study of blood T cell repertoires in COVID-19. Sequencing used immunoSEQ multiplex PCR; TCRdb keeps in-frame clones, though not all of them. This table has roughly 18,000 clones, more than 65% appearing once. The sample was peripheral blood. The receptors come from a man between 65 and 79 years old with COVID-19, enrolled during active disease. Each CDR3 is given with its conserved first and last residue. The D gene is left open where the match is weak. A clone size is listed for some rows: how often the clone was seen (once, few, many), or a class if it is expanded.

.,TRBJ2-2,TRBV7-3,TRBD1,TGTGCCAGCAGCTCGTCCAGGGGGCGAAGCGGGGAGCTGTTTTTT,CASSSSRGRSGELFF
few,TRBJ2-7,TRBV7-9,.,TGTGCCAGCAGCCCCACTGGTAGGGCAGGGGCTTGGCACGAGCAGTACTTC,CASSPTGRAGAWHEQYF
.,TRBJ2-2,TRBV7-2,TRBD2,TGTGCCAGCAGCCGGGGGGTGGCCGGGGAGCTGTTTTTT,CASSRGVAGELFF
.,TRBJ1-4,TRBV19,.,TGTGCCAGTAGTCTGACATTTGCAACTAATGAAAAACTGTTTTTT,CASSLTFATNEKLFF
.,TRBJ1-5,TRBV2,.,TGTGCCAGTCAAGGCAGGGAGGTTCAGCCCCAGCATTTT,CASQGREVQPQHF
once,TRBJ1-2,TRBV3-1/TRBV3-2,.,TGTGCCAGCAGCCCGTCTACAGAAGGATGGAGCTACACCTTC,CASSPSTEGWSYTF
.,TRBJ2-1,TRBV6-5,.,TGTGCCAGCAGTTCCCCAATGGGGCACAATGAGCAGTTCTTC,CASSSPMGHNEQFF
.,TRBJ2-6,TRBV21-1,.,TGTGCCAGCAGCAAAAAGGGGCAGGGGGAGATCTCTGGGGCCAACGTCCTGACTTTC,CASSKKGQGEISGANVLTF
.,TRBJ1-2,TRBV27,TRBD1,TGTGCCAGCAGTTTTACAGGGGGCTATGGCTACACCTTC,CASSFTGGYGYTF
.,TRBJ1-6,TRBV18,TRBD1,TGTGCCAGCTCTCTCGGACAGGGTCGGAATTCACCCCTCCACTTT,CASSLGQGRNSPLHF
.,TRBJ1-4,TRBV3-1/TRBV3-2,TRBD1,TGTGCCAGCAGCACCGGGACAGCGAGTGAAAAACTGTTTTTT,CASSTGTASEKLFF
.,TRBJ1-5,TRBV18,TRBD1,TGTGCCAGCTCACCTCAGGGACAGGGGGCGGGTCAGCCCCAGCATTTT,CASSPQGQGAGQPQHF
.,TRBJ2-5,TRBV5-1,TRBD1,TGCGCCAGCAGCCCGGGTCGGCAGGGGGTCCGTGAGACCCAGTACTTC,CASSPGRQGVRETQYF
.,TRBJ1-6,TRBV4-1,.,TGCGCCAGCAGCCAAGTTGCAGGGCCCCGATGGAATTCACCCCTCCACTTT,CASSQVAGPRWNSPLHF
.,TRBJ2-7,TRBV19,.,TGTGCCAGTAGTTTCTCGGGGGACAGCGCGGCAGAGCAGTACTTC,CASSFSGDSAAEQYF
.,TRBJ1-6,TRBV10-3,TRBD1,TGTGCCATCACCGGACAGGGTGATTCACCCCTCCACTTT,CAITGQGDSPLHF
.,TRBJ2-7,TRBV12-3/TRBV12-4,TRBD2,TGTGCCAGCAGTTCACTAGCGTGGGAGCAGTACTTC,CASSSLAWEQYF
once,TRBJ1-4,TRBV5-1,.,TGCGCCAGCAGCGCCGAGGGTGGAAAACTGTTTTTT,CASSAEGGKLFF
.,TRBJ1-5,TRBV12-3/TRBV12-4,.,TGTGCCAGCAGTTTAGGGAGAAATCAGCCCCAGCATTTT,CASSLGRNQPQHF
.,TRBJ2-4,TRBV27,TRBD2,TGTGCCAGCAGGGGGACTAGCGGGAAAAACATTCAGTACTTC,CASRGTSGKNIQYF
.,TRBJ2-7,TRBV25-1,.,TGTGCCAGCAGTGATCTTCCCGGGAACCGAAACGAGCAGTACTTC,CASSDLPGNRNEQYF
.,TRBJ2-1,TRBV3-1/TRBV3-2,.,TGTGCCAGCAGCCCCGGGATCACGCGCGTTTATAATGAGCAGTTCTTC,CASSPGITRVYNEQFF